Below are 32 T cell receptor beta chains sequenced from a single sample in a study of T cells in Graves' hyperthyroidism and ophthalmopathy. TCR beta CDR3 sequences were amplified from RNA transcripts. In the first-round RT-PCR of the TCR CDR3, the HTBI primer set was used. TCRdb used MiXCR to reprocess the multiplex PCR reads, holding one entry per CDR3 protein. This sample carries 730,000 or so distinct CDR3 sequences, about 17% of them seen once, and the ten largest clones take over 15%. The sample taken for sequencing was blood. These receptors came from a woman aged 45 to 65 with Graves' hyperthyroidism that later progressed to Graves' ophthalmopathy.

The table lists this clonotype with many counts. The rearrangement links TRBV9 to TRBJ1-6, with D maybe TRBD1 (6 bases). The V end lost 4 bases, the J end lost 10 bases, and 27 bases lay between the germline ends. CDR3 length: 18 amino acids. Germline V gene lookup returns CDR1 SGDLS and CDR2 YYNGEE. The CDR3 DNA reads TGTGCCAGCAGCTCATCGTTGGGGGGAACAGGGACGGGCTCACCCCTCCACTTT. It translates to CASSSSLGGTGTGSPLHF.

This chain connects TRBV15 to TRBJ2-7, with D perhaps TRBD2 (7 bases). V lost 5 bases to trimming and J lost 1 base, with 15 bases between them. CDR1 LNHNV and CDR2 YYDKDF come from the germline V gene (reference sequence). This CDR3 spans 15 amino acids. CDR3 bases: TGTGCCACCAGCGAGGGGGGGATTGGTTCCTACGAGCAGTACTTC. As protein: CATSEGGIGSYEQYF.

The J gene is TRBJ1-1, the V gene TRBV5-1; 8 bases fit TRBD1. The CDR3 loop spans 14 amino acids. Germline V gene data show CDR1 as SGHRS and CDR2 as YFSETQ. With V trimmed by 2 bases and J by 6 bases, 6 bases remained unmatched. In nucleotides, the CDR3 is TGCGCCAGCAGCTTTCGGACAGGGAGTGCTGAAGCTTTCTTT. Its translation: CASSFRTGSAEAFF.

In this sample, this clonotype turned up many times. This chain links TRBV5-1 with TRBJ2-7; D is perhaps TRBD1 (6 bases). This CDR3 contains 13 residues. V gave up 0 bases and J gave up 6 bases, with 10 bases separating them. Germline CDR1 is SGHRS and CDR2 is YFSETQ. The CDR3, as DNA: TGCGCCAGCAGCTTGGGTGGGGGCATCGAGCAGTACTTC. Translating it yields CASSLGGGIEQYF.

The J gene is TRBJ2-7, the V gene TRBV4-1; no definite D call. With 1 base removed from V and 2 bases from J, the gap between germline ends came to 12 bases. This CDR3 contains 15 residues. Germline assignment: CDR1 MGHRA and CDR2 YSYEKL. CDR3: CASSQAKTKTYEQYF. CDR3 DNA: TGCGCCAGCAGCCAAGCCAAGACAAAAACCTACGAGCAGTACTTC.

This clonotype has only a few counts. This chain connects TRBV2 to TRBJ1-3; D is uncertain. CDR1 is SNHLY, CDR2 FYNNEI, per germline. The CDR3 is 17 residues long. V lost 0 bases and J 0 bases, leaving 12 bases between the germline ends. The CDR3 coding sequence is TGTGCCAGCAGTGAAGCGGGGTGGATTTACTCTGGAAACACCATATATTTT. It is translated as CASSEAGWIYSGNTIYF.

CDR3 region: CASSAAGQPFNEQFF. As DNA, the CDR3 is TGTGCCAGCAGCGCCGCGGGACAGCCGTTCAATGAGCAGTTCTTC. The V and J genes are TRBV7-6 and TRBJ2-1, with a weak D call TRBD1 (7 bases). With 5 bases removed from V and 6 bases from J, the gap between germline ends came to 17 bases. The CDR3 covers 15 residues. Germline V CDR1 and CDR2: SGHVS, FNYEAQ.

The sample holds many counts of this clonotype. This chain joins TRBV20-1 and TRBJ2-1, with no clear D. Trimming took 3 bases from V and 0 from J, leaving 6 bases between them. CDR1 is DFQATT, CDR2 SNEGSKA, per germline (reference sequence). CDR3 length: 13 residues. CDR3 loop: CSARRSSYNEQFF. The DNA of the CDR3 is TGCAGTGCTAGGAGGAGCTCCTACAATGAGCAGTTCTTC.

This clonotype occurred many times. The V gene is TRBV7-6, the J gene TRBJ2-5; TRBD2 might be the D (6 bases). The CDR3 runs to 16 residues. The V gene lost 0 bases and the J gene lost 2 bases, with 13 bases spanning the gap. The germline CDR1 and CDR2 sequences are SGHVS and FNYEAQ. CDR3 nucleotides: TGTGCCAGCAGCTTAGCTCCCCGGGGGAGGCAAGAGACCCAGTACTTC. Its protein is CASSLAPRGRQETQYF.

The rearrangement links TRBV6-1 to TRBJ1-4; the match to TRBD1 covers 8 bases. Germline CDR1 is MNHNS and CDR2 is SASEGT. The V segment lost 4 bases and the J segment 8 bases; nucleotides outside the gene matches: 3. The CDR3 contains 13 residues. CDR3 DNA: TGTGCCAGCAGTGGGACAGGGAACGAAAAACTGTTTTTT. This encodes CASSGTGNEKLFF.

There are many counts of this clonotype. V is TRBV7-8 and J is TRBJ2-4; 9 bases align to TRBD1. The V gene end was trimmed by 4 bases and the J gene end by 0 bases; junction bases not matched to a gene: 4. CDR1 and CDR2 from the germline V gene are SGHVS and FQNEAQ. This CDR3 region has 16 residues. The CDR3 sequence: CASSSRDRVAKNIQYF. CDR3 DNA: TGTGCCAGCAGCTCCAGGGACAGGGTAGCCAAAAACATTCAGTACTTC.

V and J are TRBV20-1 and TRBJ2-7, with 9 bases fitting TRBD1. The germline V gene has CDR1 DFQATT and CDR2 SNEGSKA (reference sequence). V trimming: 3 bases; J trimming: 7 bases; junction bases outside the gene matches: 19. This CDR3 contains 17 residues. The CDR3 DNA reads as TGCAGTGCTAGGCCTCATTTCCGGGACAGGGCCCAGGGGGAGCAGTACTTC. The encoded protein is CSARPHFRDRAQGEQYF.

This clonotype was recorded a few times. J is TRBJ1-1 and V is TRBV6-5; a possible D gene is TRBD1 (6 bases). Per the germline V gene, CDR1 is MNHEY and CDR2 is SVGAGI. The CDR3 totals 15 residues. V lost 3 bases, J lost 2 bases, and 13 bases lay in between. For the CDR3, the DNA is TGTGCCAGCAGTTATAACAGGGTTGGAAACACTGAAGCTTTCTTT. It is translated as CASSYNRVGNTEAFF.

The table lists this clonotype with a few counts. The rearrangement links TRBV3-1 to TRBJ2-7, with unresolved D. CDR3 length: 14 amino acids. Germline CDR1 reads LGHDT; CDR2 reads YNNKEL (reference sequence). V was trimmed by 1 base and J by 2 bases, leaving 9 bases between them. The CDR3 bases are TGTGCCAGCAGCCAAGGCCCCCGGACCTACGAGCAGTACTTC. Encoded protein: CASSQGPRTYEQYF.

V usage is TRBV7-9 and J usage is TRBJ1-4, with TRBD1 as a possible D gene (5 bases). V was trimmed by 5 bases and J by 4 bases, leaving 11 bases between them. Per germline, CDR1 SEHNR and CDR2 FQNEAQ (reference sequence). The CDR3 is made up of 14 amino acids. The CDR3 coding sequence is TGTGCCAGCAGCGCGACAGCCAGTAATGAAAAACTGTTTTTT. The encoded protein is CASSATASNEKLFF.

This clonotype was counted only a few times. The CDR3 region is CATSDPGTGAGDTQYF. The CDR3 region has the DNA TGTGCCACCAGTGATCCAGGGACAGGGGCCGGAGATACGCAGTATTTT. The chain couples TRBV24-1 to TRBJ2-3, with TRBD1 matching 10 bases. Germline V gene sequence: CDR1 KGHDR, CDR2 SFDVKD. The CDR3 extends over 16 amino acids. V lost 3 bases, J lost 5 bases, and 7 bases stayed unmatched.

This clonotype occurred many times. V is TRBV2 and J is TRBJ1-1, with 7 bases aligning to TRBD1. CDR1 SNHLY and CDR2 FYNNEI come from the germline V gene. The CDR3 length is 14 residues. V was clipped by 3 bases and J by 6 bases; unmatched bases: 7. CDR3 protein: CASSDWGRGPEAFF. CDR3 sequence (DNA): TGTGCCAGCAGTGATTGGGGGAGGGGGCCTGAAGCTTTCTTT.

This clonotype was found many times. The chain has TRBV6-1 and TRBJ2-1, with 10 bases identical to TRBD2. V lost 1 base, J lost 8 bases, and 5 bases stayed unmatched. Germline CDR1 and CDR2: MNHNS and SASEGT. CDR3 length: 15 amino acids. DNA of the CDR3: TGTGCCAGCAGTGAAGGACTAGCGGGCGTCGATGAGCAGTTCTTC. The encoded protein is CASSEGLAGVDEQFF.

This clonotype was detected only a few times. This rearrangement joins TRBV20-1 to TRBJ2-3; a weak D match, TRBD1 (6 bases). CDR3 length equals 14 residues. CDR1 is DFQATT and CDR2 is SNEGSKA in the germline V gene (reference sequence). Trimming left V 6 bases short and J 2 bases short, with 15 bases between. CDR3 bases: TGCAGTGCCATTTACGGGGACATCACAGATACGCAGTATTTT. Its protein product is CSAIYGDITDTQYF.

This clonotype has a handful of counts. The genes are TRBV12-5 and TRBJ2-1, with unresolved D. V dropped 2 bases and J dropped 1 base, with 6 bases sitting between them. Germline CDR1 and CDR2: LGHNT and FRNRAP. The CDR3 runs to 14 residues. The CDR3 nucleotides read TGTGCTAGTGGTTTGAGTCTTTCCTACAATGAGCAGTTCTTC. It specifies CASGLSLSYNEQFF.

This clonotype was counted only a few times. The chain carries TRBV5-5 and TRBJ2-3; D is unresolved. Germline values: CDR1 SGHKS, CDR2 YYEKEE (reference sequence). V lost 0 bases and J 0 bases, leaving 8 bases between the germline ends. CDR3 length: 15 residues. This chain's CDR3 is CASSLGLTSTDTQYF. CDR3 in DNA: TGTGCCAGCAGCTTGGGCTTGACTAGCACAGATACGCAGTATTTT.

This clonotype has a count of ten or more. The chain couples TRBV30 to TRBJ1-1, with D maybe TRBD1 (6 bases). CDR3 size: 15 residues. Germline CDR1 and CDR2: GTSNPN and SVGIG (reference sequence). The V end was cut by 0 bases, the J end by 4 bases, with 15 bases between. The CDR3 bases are TGTGCCTGGAGTGTAAGTAACAGGGATGGCACTGAAGCTTTCTTT. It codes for CAWSVSNRDGTEAFF.

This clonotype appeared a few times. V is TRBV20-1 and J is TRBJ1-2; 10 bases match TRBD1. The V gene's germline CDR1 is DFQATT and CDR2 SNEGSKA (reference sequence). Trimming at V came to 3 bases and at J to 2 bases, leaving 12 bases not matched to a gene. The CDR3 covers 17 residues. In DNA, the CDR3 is TGCAGTGCTAGTAACCGGGACAGGGGTCTTTTGAACTATGGCTACACCTTC. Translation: CSASNRDRGLLNYGYTF.

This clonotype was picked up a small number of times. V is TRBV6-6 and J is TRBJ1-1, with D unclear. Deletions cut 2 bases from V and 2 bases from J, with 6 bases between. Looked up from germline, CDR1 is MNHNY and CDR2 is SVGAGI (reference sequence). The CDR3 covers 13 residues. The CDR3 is CASSYVLNTEAFF. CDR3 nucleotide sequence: TGTGCCAGCAGTTACGTATTAAACACTGAAGCTTTCTTT.

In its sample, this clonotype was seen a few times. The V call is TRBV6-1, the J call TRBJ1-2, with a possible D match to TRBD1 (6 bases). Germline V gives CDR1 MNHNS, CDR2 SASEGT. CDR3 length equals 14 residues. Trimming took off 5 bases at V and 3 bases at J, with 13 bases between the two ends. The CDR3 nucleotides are TGTGCCAGCAGTAGAACAGGGATGGACTATGGCTACACCTTC. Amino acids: CASSRTGMDYGYTF.

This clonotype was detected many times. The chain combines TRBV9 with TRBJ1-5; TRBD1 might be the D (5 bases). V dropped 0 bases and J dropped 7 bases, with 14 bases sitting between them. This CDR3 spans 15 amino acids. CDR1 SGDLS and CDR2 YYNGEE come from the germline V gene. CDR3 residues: CASSVDGTEGQPQHF. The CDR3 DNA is TGTGCCAGCAGCGTAGATGGCACGGAGGGGCAGCCCCAGCATTTT.

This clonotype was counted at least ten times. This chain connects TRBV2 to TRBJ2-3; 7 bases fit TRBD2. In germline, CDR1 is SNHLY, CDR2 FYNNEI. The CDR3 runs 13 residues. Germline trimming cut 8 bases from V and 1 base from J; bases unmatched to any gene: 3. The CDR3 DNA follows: TGTGCCAGCCAGCGGGGCGGCACAGATACGCAGTATTTT. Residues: CASQRGGTDTQYF.

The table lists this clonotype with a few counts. The CDR3 DNA is TGTGCCAGCAGCTTCCCGGGGGGGGACACCGGGGAGCTGTTTTTT. Translating it yields CASSFPGGDTGELFF. The rearrangement joins TRBV9 to TRBJ2-2, with TRBD2 matching 8 bases. The V and J ends lost 4 bases and 3 bases, in that order; junction bases with no gene match: 5. The length of the CDR3 is 15 residues. Per the germline V gene, CDR1 is SGDLS and CDR2 is YYNGEE.

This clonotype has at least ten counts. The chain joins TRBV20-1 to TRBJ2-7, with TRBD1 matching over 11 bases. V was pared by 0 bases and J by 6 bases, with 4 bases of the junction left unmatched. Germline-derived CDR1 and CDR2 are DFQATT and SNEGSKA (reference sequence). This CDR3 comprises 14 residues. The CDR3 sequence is CSARDWDRGGEQYF. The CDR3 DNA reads TGCAGTGCTAGAGATTGGGACAGGGGGGGCGAGCAGTACTTC.

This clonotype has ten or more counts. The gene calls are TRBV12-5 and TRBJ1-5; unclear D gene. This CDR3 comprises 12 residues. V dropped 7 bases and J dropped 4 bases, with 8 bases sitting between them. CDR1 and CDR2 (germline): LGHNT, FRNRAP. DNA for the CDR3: TGTGCTAGTGCGGCAGATAATCAGCCCCAGCATTTT. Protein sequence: CASAADNQPQHF.

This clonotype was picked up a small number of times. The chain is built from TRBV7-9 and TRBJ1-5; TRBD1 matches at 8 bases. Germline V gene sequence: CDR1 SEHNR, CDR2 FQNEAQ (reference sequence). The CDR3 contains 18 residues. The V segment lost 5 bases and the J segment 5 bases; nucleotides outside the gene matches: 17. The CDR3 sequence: CASSPQLGQGLIDQPQHF. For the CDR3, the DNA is TGTGCCAGCAGCCCCCAATTAGGACAGGGCCTTATCGATCAGCCCCAGCATTTT. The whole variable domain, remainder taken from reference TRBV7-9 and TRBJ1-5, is DTGVSQNPRHKITKRGQNVTFRCDPISEHNRLYWYRQTLGQGPEFLTYFQNEAQLEKSRLLSDRFSAERPKGSFSTLEIQRTEQGDSAMYLCASSPQLGQGLIDQPQHFGDGTRLSIL.

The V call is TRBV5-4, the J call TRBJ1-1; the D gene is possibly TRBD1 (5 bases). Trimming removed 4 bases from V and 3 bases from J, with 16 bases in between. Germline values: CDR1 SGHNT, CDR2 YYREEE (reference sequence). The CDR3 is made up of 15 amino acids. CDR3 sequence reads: CASSPAGTGYTEAFF. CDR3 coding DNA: TGTGCCAGCAGCCCGGCGGGGACTGGATACACTGAAGCTTTCTTT.